Listed below are T cell receptor beta chains from one sample, sequenced in a study of PD-L1 blockade in urothelial cancer. Profiled with immunoSEQ multiplex PCR; TCRdb holds only in-frame clones, not every one. The data show approximately 100,000 clones, with about 91% seen just once and 0.7% to 0.95% held by the top ten. Sequenced here: PBMCs, sampled around atezolizumab (anti-PD-L1) treatment. These receptors all come from a woman older than 75 with urothelial cancer. The CDR3 runs from the conserved cysteine through the conserved F or W. Fields, in order: CDR3 DNA, CDR3 protein, J gene, clone size, V gene, D gene. D genes are given only for firm matches. Part of the rows lack a size; the others show once, few, many or a class for expanded clones.

DNA: TGCGCCAGCAGCCAAGATGCGAACCTCCTATATGGCTACACCTTC; CDR3: CASSQDANLLYGYTF; J: TRBJ1-2; size: once; V: TRBV4-1; D: .
DNA: TGTGCCAGCAGCCCGGGACAGAACTATGGCTACACCTTC; CDR3: CASSPGQNYGYTF; J: TRBJ1-2; size: .; V: TRBV9; D: TRBD1
DNA: TGTGCCTGGAGGGGCAGGGGCAGCAATCAGCCCCAGCATTTT; CDR3: CAWRGRGSNQPQHF; J: TRBJ1-5; size: .; V: TRBV30; D: .
DNA: TGTGCCAGCACCACTCCCAGGGAGGACTATGGCTACACCTTC; CDR3: CASTTPREDYGYTF; J: TRBJ1-2; size: .; V: TRBV6-1; D: .
DNA: TGTGCCAGCTCACCAGGCGGGGCATCTGGAAACACCATATATTTT; CDR3: CASSPGGASGNTIYF; J: TRBJ1-3; size: .; V: TRBV18; D: .
DNA: TGTGCCAGCAGTTTGGGACTAGCGGGACCGGATGAGCAGTTCTTC; CDR3: CASSLGLAGPDEQFF; J: TRBJ2-1; size: .; V: TRBV27; D: TRBD2
DNA: TGCAGTGCTAGGGGGCCCGAGTACTTC; CDR3: CSARGPEYF; J: TRBJ2-7; size: .; V: TRBV20-1; D: .
DNA: TGTGCCAGCAGCTTGGGACAGCCGGGAGTCTACGAGCAGTTCTTC; CDR3: CASSLGQPGVYEQFF; J: TRBJ2-1; size: .; V: TRBV5-5; D: .
DNA: TGTGCCAGCAGCCCAACAGGGGAAGCTTTCTTT; CDR3: CASSPTGEAFF; J: TRBJ1-1; size: .; V: TRBV28; D: .
DNA: TGTGCCAGCAGTGACTTAGCGGGAGGCCCCCAAGAGACCCAGTACTTC; CDR3: CASSDLAGGPQETQYF; J: TRBJ2-5; size: .; V: TRBV2; D: TRBD2
DNA: TGTGCCACCGGGACAGCATATAGCAATCAGCCCCAGCATTTT; CDR3: CATGTAYSNQPQHF; J: TRBJ1-5; size: .; V: TRBV15; D: TRBD1
DNA: TGCGCCAGCAGTGAAGGGAGGACCGCCCCCTACGAGCAGTACTTC; CDR3: CASSEGRTAPYEQYF; J: TRBJ2-7; size: .; V: TRBV10-1; D: .
DNA: TGTGCCAGTAGTACGACAGCTAACTATGGCTACACCTTC; CDR3: CASSTTANYGYTF; J: TRBJ1-2; size: few; V: TRBV19; D: .
DNA: TGTGCCAGCAACTTTGGGACAGGGTTTAATGAAAAACTGTTTTTT; CDR3: CASNFGTGFNEKLFF; J: TRBJ1-4; size: .; V: TRBV28; D: TRBD1
DNA: TGTGCCAGCAAGGAGGGCAGGGAGGTCCCTGGGGCCAACGTCCTGACTTTC; CDR3: CASKEGREVPGANVLTF; J: TRBJ2-6; size: .; V: TRBV2; D: .
DNA: TGTGCCAGCAGGTACACGTGGGGCGCAACTAATGAAAAACTGTTTTTT; CDR3: CASRYTWGATNEKLFF; J: TRBJ1-4; size: .; V: TRBV7-3; D: .
DNA: TGCGCCAGCAGCCAAGACCAGACTAGGACCGTCCTCGTTACCTTC; CDR3: CASSQDQTRTVLVTF; J: TRBJ1-2; size: .; V: TRBV4-1; D: .